The 24 T cell receptor beta chains below come from one sample, sequenced in a study of cytomegalovirus exposure and HLA in healthy donors. The PCR was carried out with 60 Vbeta primers and 13 Jbeta primers. Some clones are missing from TCRdb's copy, which holds only in-frame ones; the method was immunoSEQ multiplex PCR. The data contain 200,000 to 250,000 clones, over 70% of them seen just once; the ten biggest clones take up almost 8%. Sequenced: PBMCs. These receptors originate from a woman aged 55-70 years in good health and CMV-seropositive.

The gene calls are TRBV7-9 and TRBJ2-5, with a weak D call TRBD2 (6 bases). Trimming shortened V by 2 bases and J by 5 bases, and 12 bases separated the two germline ends. Germline CDR1 is SEHNR and CDR2 is FQNEAQ (reference sequence). The CDR3 has 14 residues. In DNA, the CDR3 is TGTGCCAGCAGCTTAACGGGGGATGGTGAGACCCAGTACTTC. This sequence encodes CASSLTGDGETQYF.

Remarks on this clone: Other DNA sequences of this sample code for an identical CDR3. The chain links TRBV5-1 to TRBJ2-3; 8 bases agree with TRBD2. This CDR3 comprises 15 residues. V was clipped by 1 base and J by 3 bases; unmatched bases: 4. Germline CDR1 is SGHRS and CDR2 is YFSETQ. The CDR3 region has the DNA TGCGCCAGCAGCTTGCCGAGCGGGAGTACAGATACGCAGTATTTT. This codes for CASSLPSGSTDTQYF.

The chain recombines TRBV28 with TRBJ1-6, with D unresolved. Looked up from germline, CDR1 is MDHEN and CDR2 is SYDVKM. CDR3 length equals 11 residues. Trimming shortened V by 8 bases and J by 5 bases, and 4 bases separated the two germline ends. The CDR3, as DNA: TGTGCCAGCGAGGATAATTCACCCCTCCACTTT. The encoded protein is CASEDNSPLHF.

The chain is built from TRBV30 and TRBJ1-1; 7 positions match TRBD1. From germline, CDR1 is GTSNPN and CDR2 SVGIG (reference sequence). V gave up 3 bases and J gave up 1 base; unmatched junction bases: 2. The CDR3 sequence is 13 residues long. The CDR3 nucleotides are TGTGCCTGGAGCCGACAGGGGAACACTGAAGCTTTCTTT. Translating gives CAWSRQGNTEAFF.

This clone was counted between two and nine times. The chain employs TRBV5-1 and TRBJ2-3; D gene uncertain. CDR3 length: 13 residues. Germline CDR1 and CDR2: SGHRS and YFSETQ. V gave up 1 base and J gave up 7 bases, with 10 bases separating them. The chain's CDR3 is CASSLSSINTQYF. The CDR3, as DNA: TGCGCCAGCAGCTTGTCAAGCATAAATACGCAGTATTTT.

The CDR3 spells CASSYSGQGYEQYF. In DNA, the CDR3 is TGTGCCAGCAGTTACTCGGGACAGGGCTACGAGCAGTACTTC. This chain connects TRBV6-5 to TRBJ2-7; 9 bases are shared with TRBD1. CDR3 length: 14 residues. After removal of 0 bases from V and 3 bases from J, the junction contained 0 bases not matched to a gene. Germline V lookup: CDR1 MNHEY, CDR2 SVGAGI.

The CDR3 coding sequence is TGTGCTAGTGCCCTTGGGACTAGCGGTAGGGACAATGAGCAGTTCTTC. It is translated as CASALGTSGRDNEQFF. V usage is TRBV12-5 and J usage is TRBJ2-1; TRBD2 matches 11 bases. Germline assignment: CDR1 LGHNT and CDR2 FRNRAP. V shed 7 bases, J shed 5 bases, and the junction held 10 bases outside the gene matches. CDR3 length equals 16 residues.

The V and J genes are TRBV5-4 and TRBJ2-1; TRBD2 agrees at 8 bases. With V trimmed by 1 base and J by 6 bases, 3 bases remained unmatched. The CDR3 contains 14 residues. Looked up from germline, CDR1 is SGHNT and CDR2 is YYREEE (reference sequence). CDR3 in DNA: TGTGCCAGCAGCTTGACCGGGACTAGCAATGAGCAGTTCTTC. It is translated as CASSLTGTSNEQFF.

The genes are TRBV6-6 and TRBJ2-5, with a tentative D call TRBD2 (5 bases). CDR1 and CDR2 from the germline V gene are MNHNY and SVGAGI (reference sequence). V was clipped by 5 bases and J by 4 bases, with 14 bases between them. The CDR3 loop spans 14 amino acids. The CDR3 here is CASSTTRALETQYF. DNA for the CDR3: TGTGCCAGCAGTACTACTAGGGCCTTAGAGACCCAGTACTTC.

The rearrangement links TRBV27 to TRBJ2-7, with 8 positions matching TRBD1. The V and J ends lost 2 bases and 4 bases, in that order; junction bases with no gene match: 10. Looked up from germline, CDR1 is MNHEY and CDR2 is SMNVEV (reference sequence). This CDR3 has 16 residues. CDR3 sequence reads: CASSLLRTGNLYEQYF. The CDR3 DNA sequence: TGTGCCAGCAGTTTACTTCGGACAGGGAATCTTTACGAGCAGTACTTC.

Only one count was recorded for this clone. The rearrangement joins TRBV19 to TRBJ2-1; 10 bases map to TRBD1. The J segment lost 7 bases and the V segment lost 5 bases, leaving 5 bases of the junction unmatched. The germline CDR1 and CDR2 sequences are LNHDA and SQIVND (reference sequence). This CDR3 is built from 14 residues. The CDR3 coding sequence is TGTGCCAGTAGTTCCCGGACAGGGGGGAATGAGCAGTTCTTC. Protein sequence: CASSSRTGGNEQFF.

The chain has TRBV10-3 and TRBJ2-7; D gene uncertain. The CDR3 loop spans 13 amino acids. Per germline, CDR1 ENHRY and CDR2 SYGVKD. V lost 8 bases, J lost 2 bases, and 13 bases lay in between. The CDR3 DNA reads TGTGCCATCCGCACTCCCGAAACCTACGAGCAGTACTTC. Translated: CAIRTPETYEQYF.

A single count supports this clone. The chain joins TRBV27 to TRBJ2-2, with D maybe TRBD1 (6 bases). Germline CDR1 MNHEY, CDR2 SMNVEV (reference sequence). Trimming cost V 2 bases and J 5 bases, with 15 bases left between them. The CDR3 runs to 16 residues. The DNA for the CDR3 is TGTGCCAGCAGTTTAAGTCCCGGACAGATTACCGGGGAGCTGTTTTTT. Amino acids: CASSLSPGQITGELFF.

The chain carries TRBV19 and TRBJ2-2; no firm D call. Germline CDR1 reads LNHDA; CDR2 reads SQIVND (reference sequence). V lost 2 bases to trimming and J lost 0 bases, with 4 bases between them. The CDR3 extends over 14 amino acids. CDR3 amino acids: CASSILANTGELFF. In DNA form, the CDR3 reads TGTGCCAGTAGTATACTAGCGAACACCGGGGAGCTGTTTTTT.

The chain combines TRBV18 with TRBJ2-3, with 7 bases aligning to TRBD1. The CDR3 has 16 amino acids. Germline V gives CDR1 KGHSH, CDR2 LQKENI. Trimming cost V 5 bases and J 0 bases; bases outside gene matches: 8. The chain's CDR3 is CASSSLDRPSTDTQYF. Here the CDR3 DNA reads TGTGCCAGCTCATCTCTGGACAGGCCTAGCACAGATACGCAGTATTTT.

The chain combines TRBV5-1 with TRBJ1-5; 7 nucleotides match TRBD1. The V gene end was trimmed by 4 bases and the J gene end by 5 bases; junction bases not matched to a gene: 9. Germline-derived CDR1 and CDR2 are SGHRS and YFSETQ. CDR3 length: 15 residues. The chain's CDR3 is CASSVRSGGDQPQHF. The CDR3 nucleotides read TGCGCCAGCAGCGTACGATCAGGGGGAGATCAGCCCCAGCATTTT.

V gene TRBV4-2 combines with J gene TRBJ2-1, with 13 bases identical to TRBD2. The CDR3 is made up of 15 amino acids. With V trimmed by 4 bases and J by 3 bases, 0 bases remained unmatched. Germline CDR1 LGHNA, CDR2 YNFKEQ. This CDR3 is CASSRTSGSYNEQFF. The DNA for the CDR3 is TGTGCCAGCAGCCGGACTAGCGGGAGCTACAATGAGCAGTTCTTC.

For this clone: The same CDR3 can be traced to other DNA sequences in this sample. V gene TRBV5-1 combines with J gene TRBJ1-5; no clear D gene. Germline V gene lookup returns CDR1 SGHRS and CDR2 YFSETQ. The CDR3 has 14 amino acids. V was shortened by 1 base and J by 5 bases, with 10 bases between the two germline ends. The CDR3 DNA reads TGCGCCAGCAGCTTGCGGGGAGGTGATCAGCCCCAGCATTTT. This translates into CASSLRGGDQPQHF.

The chain is built from TRBV6-6 and TRBJ1-1; TRBD1 is a possible D gene (5 bases). V lost 6 bases and J 3 bases, leaving 11 bases between the germline ends. The CDR3 loop spans 13 amino acids. Germline V gene lookup returns CDR1 MNHNY and CDR2 SVGAGI (reference sequence). This CDR3 reads CASRPGTYTEAFF. The CDR3 nucleotides read TGTGCCAGCAGGCCCGGGACTTACACTGAAGCTTTCTTT.

This chain links TRBV18 with TRBJ1-3; maybe TRBD1 (5 bases). Germline V gene sequence: CDR1 KGHSH, CDR2 LQKENI. The V and J ends lost 3 bases and 0 bases respectively, with 12 bases between them. The CDR3 loop spans 16 amino acids. The CDR3 DNA follows: TGTGCCAGCTCACCCCTCGGACAAAGCTCTGGAAACACCATATATTTT. Protein: CASSPLGQSSGNTIYF.

V usage is TRBV15 and J usage is TRBJ1-2, with D tentatively TRBD1 (6 bases). There are 15 residues in the CDR3. V was shortened by 3 bases and J by 7 bases, with 18 bases between the two germline ends. Germline V gene data show CDR1 as LNHNV and CDR2 as YYDKDF (reference sequence). The CDR3 coding sequence is TGTGCCACCAGCAGCCTAAACAGGGTTGAGCGTGGCTACACCTTC. Encoded protein: CATSSLNRVERGYTF. Filled out from reference TRBV15 and TRBJ1-2, the complete variable domain reads DAMVIQNPRYQVTQFGKPVTLSCSQTLNHNVMYWYQQKSSQAPKLLFHYYDKDFNNEADTPDNFQSRRPNTSFCFLDIRSPGLGDTAMYLCATSSLNRVERGYTFGSGTRLTVV.

This chain joins TRBV7-9 and TRBJ2-1; maybe TRBD2 (5 bases). The CDR3 is made up of 15 amino acids. Trimming cost V 5 bases and J 2 bases, with 13 bases left between them. Germline V gene data show CDR1 as SEHNR and CDR2 as FQNEAQ (reference sequence). In DNA form, the CDR3 reads TGTGCCAGCAGCCACCTAGCCAATACCTACAATGAGCAGTTCTTC. Residues: CASSHLANTYNEQFF.

This chain uses TRBV11-2 with TRBJ2-7; no definite D call. Germline CDR1 SGHAT, CDR2 FQNNGV. This CDR3 is built from 16 residues. The ends were cut back, 2 bases at V and 1 base at J, with 15 bases in the middle. The CDR3: CASSLISTAGSYEQYF. In nucleotides, the CDR3 is TGTGCCAGCAGCTTAATATCTACCGCCGGTTCCTACGAGCAGTACTTC. The variable domain in full, with the rest retrieved from reference TRBV11-2 and TRBJ2-7, is EAGVAQSPRYKIIEKRQSVAFWCNPISGHATLYWYQQILGQGPKLLIQFQNNGVVDDSQLPKDRFSAERLKGVDSTLKIQPAKLEDSAVYLCASSLISTAGSYEQYFGPGTRLTVT.

The chain carries TRBV5-1 and TRBJ1-1; the D is unclear. Germline V gene lookup returns CDR1 SGHRS and CDR2 YFSETQ. The CDR3 runs 14 residues. Trimming removed 5 bases from V and 1 base from J, with 12 bases in between. DNA for the CDR3: TGCGCCAGCAGTCTCGGGTCTCCGAACACTGAAGCTTTCTTT. This codes for CASSLGSPNTEAFF. The full variable domain, completed using reference TRBV5-1 and TRBJ1-1, is KAGVTQTPRYLIKTRGQQVTLSCSPISGHRSVSWYQQTPGQGLQFLFEYFSETQRNKGNFPGRFSGRQFSNSRSEMNVSTLELGDSALYLCASSLGSPNTEAFFGQGTRLTVV.